Listed below are T cell receptor beta chains from one sample, sequenced in a study of T cells in Graves' hyperthyroidism and ophthalmopathy. TCRdb re-analysed the multiplex PCR reads in MiXCR, keeping a single row per CDR3 protein. The table includes around 440,000 distinct CDR3 sequences, approximately 15% detected once. The material sequenced was blood. Every receptor here comes from a woman aged 18-29 years with Graves' hyperthyroidism. Each CDR3 is given with its conserved first and last residue. Fields, in order: J gene, D gene, V gene, clone size, CDR3 protein, CDR3 DNA. A D gene is named only where the DNA matches it firmly. Some rows mark clone size as missing; the rest say once, few, many or name a class of expanded clone.

J gene: TRBJ1-1; D gene: NA; V gene: TRBV5-1; clone size: NA; CDR3 protein: CASTNKGKNTEAFF; CDR3 DNA: TGCGCCAGCACCAACAAAGGGAAGAACACTGAAGCTTTCTTT
J gene: TRBJ2-4; D gene: NA; V gene: TRBV2; clone size: many; CDR3 protein: CASGGQGRLSRIQYF; CDR3 DNA: TGTGCCAGCGGGGGGCAGGGACGGTTGAGTAGGATTCAGTACTTC
J gene: TRBJ2-1; D gene: TRBD2; V gene: TRBV6-1; clone size: few; CDR3 protein: CASTGGGNEQFF; CDR3 DNA: TGTGCCAGCACCGGGGGAGGGAATGAGCAGTTCTTC
J gene: TRBJ2-7; D gene: NA; V gene: TRBV9; clone size: many; CDR3 protein: CASSVGVAGEQYF; CDR3 DNA: TGTGCCAGCAGCGTAGGGGTCGCGGGCGAGCAGTACTTC
J gene: TRBJ2-1; D gene: NA; V gene: TRBV4-1; clone size: NA; CDR3 protein: CASSGWNNEQFF; CDR3 DNA: TGCGCCAGCAGCGGATGGAACAATGAGCAGTTCTTC
J gene: TRBJ2-5; D gene: NA; V gene: TRBV5-4; clone size: NA; CDR3 protein: CASSSARGSQETQYF; CDR3 DNA: TGTGCCAGCAGCTCGGCTCGGGGCAGTCAAGAGACCCAGTACTTC
J gene: TRBJ1-3; D gene: NA; V gene: TRBV12-3/TRBV12-4; clone size: many; CDR3 protein: CARRPAGGNTIYF; CDR3 DNA: TGTGCCAGGCGGCCTGCGGGGGGAAACACCATATATTTT
J gene: TRBJ2-1; D gene: TRBD2; V gene: TRBV7-9; clone size: many; CDR3 protein: CASSLKPGLAGINEQFF; CDR3 DNA: TGTGCCAGCAGCCTCAAGCCGGGACTAGCGGGGATCAATGAGCAGTTCTTC
J gene: TRBJ1-1; D gene: NA; V gene: TRBV20-1; clone size: many; CDR3 protein: CSVFAGTLNTEAFF; CDR3 DNA: TGCAGTGTCTTTGCCGGGACACTGAACACTGAAGCTTTCTTT
J gene: TRBJ2-2; D gene: NA; V gene: TRBV6-1; clone size: NA; CDR3 protein: CASSRDDSYTGELFF; CDR3 DNA: TGTGCCAGCAGCCGGGATGATTCGTACACCGGGGAGCTGTTTTTT
J gene: TRBJ2-3; D gene: TRBD2; V gene: TRBV20-1; clone size: few; CDR3 protein: CRARGGADTQYF; CDR3 DNA: TGCAGGGCTCGCGGGGGGGCGGATACGCAGTATTTT
J gene: TRBJ2-7; D gene: TRBD1; V gene: TRBV11-2; clone size: NA; CDR3 protein: CASSRRDRGMDEQYF; CDR3 DNA: TGTGCCAGCAGCAGGCGGGACAGGGGGATGGACGAGCAGTACTTC
J gene: TRBJ2-2; D gene: NA; V gene: TRBV15; clone size: few; CDR3 protein: CATSRDRETVAGELFF; CDR3 DNA: TGTGCCACCAGCAGAGATCGTGAGACAGTGGCCGGGGAGCTGTTTTTT
J gene: TRBJ2-7; D gene: TRBD2; V gene: TRBV12-5; clone size: many; CDR3 protein: CASGLVKRGGPEEQYF; CDR3 DNA: TGTGCTAGTGGTTTGGTAAAGCGGGGGGGCCCCGAAGAGCAGTACTTC
J gene: TRBJ1-3; D gene: NA; V gene: TRBV18; clone size: NA; CDR3 protein: CASSPPVGGRSGNTIYF; CDR3 DNA: TGTGCCAGCTCACCACCGGTCGGCGGACGCTCTGGAAACACCATATATTTT
J gene: TRBJ1-1; D gene: NA; V gene: TRBV2; clone size: many; CDR3 protein: CASSSSVGQTEAFF; CDR3 DNA: TGTGCCAGCAGTAGCAGTGTGGGACAAACTGAAGCTTTCTTT